The rows below give T cell receptor beta chains drawn from one sample of a study of blood T cell repertoires in COVID-19. TCRdb keeps only in-frame clones here, not all; method: immunoSEQ multiplex PCR. The sample records approximately 94,000 clones, 70% to 80% being singletons. Sequenced material: peripheral blood. Receptors were obtained from a man between 65 and 79 years old with active or convalescent COVID-19. Each CDR3 is given with its conserved first and last residue. A D gene is named only where the DNA matches it firmly. Size tells how often a clone was seen (once, few, many) or the class of an expanded clone, and some rows leave it out.

TRBV27	TRBJ1-5	-	TRBD1	TGTGCCAGCAGCCCCTTACAGGGGGCCTCCCAGGGTCAGCCCCAGCATTTT	CASSPLQGASQGQPQHF
TRBV5-6	TRBJ2-5	-	TRBD2	TGTGCCAGCAGCTTCTTCAAGACTAGCGGCGATGGGACCCAGTACTTC	CASSFFKTSGDGTQYF
TRBV9	TRBJ1-1	-	-	TGTGCCAGCAGGGCCCTGGGGGCCTACACTGAAGCTTTCTTT	CASRALGAYTEAFF
TRBV5-1	TRBJ1-1	-	-	TGCGCCAGCAGCCTACGCGGAGGTTTGAACACTGAAGCTTTCTTT	CASSLRGGLNTEAFF
TRBV4-1	TRBJ1-1	-	TRBD1	TGCGCCAGCAGCCAAGATCTGAGACAGGGGAAGACTGAAGCTTTCTTT	CASSQDLRQGKTEAFF
TRBV11-2	TRBJ1-2	once	-	TGTGCCAGCAGCTACCTCGAGGGAGGGTACTATGGCTACACCTTC	CASSYLEGGYYGYTF
TRBV5-5	TRBJ1-6	few	-	TGTGCCAGCAGCCGACATACAGGGCCTTCACCCCTCCACTTT	CASSRHTGPSPLHF
TRBV7-8	TRBJ1-6	-	-	TGTGCCAGCAGCTTAGGGGGAGTGAACATATGGCCGTATAATTCACCCCTCCACTTT	CASSLGGVNIWPYNSPLHF
TRBV9	TRBJ2-3	-	-	TGTGCCAGCAGCGTAGAGGGCGGGTACACAGATACGCAGTATTTT	CASSVEGGYTDTQYF
TRBV5-5	TRBJ2-2	few	-	TGTGCCAGCAGCTTGAGTCTAATGGGACTTTACACCGGGGAGCTGTTTTTT	CASSLSLMGLYTGELFF
TRBV11-2	TRBJ2-7	-	-	TGTGCCAGCAGCTTAGGCTGGCACGAGCAGTACTTC	CASSLGWHEQYF
TRBV5-1	TRBJ1-1	once	-	TGCGCCAGCAGCCCTCGGAGGGCGGACCTGAACACTGAAGCTTTCTTT	CASSPRRADLNTEAFF
TRBV7-2	TRBJ2-7	-	TRBD2	TGTGCCAGCAGCCCGACCCGCCGTCTAGCGGGTTCCTACGAGCAGTACTTC	CASSPTRRLAGSYEQYF
TRBV3-1/TRBV3-2	TRBJ2-4	-	-	TGTGCCAGCAGCCAAGGCCCTAGCGAGTACTTC	CASSQGPSEYF
TRBV4-3	TRBJ1-4	-	TRBD1	TGCGCCAGCAGCCAAGAAGGGGGACAGGGGGATAAGCTGTTTTTT	CASSQEGGQGDKLFF
TRBV27	TRBJ2-1	-	TRBD1	TGTGCCAGCAGTTTCGGACAGGGCTACAATGAGCAGTTCTTC	CASSFGQGYNEQFF
TRBV30	TRBJ2-5	few	TRBD1	TGTGCCTGGAATCCTAGGGGGCCCCAGGAGACCCAGTACTTC	CAWNPRGPQETQYF
TRBV20-1	TRBJ2-1	-	TRBD2	TGCAGTGCTAGTGGCGGGAGGGCCCTCGACAATGAGCAGTTCTTC	CSASGGRALDNEQFF
TRBV7-8	TRBJ1-5	-	TRBD1	TGTGCCAGCAGCTACTACCGGGACAGGGTTAATCAGCCCCAGCATTTT	CASSYYRDRVNQPQHF
TRBV2	TRBJ1-4	-	-	TGTGCCAGCGGGCAGGGGTTGTATACTAATGAAAAACTGTTTTTT	CASGQGLYTNEKLFF
TRBV19	TRBJ2-2	many	TRBD1	TGTGCCAGTAGTCCCCGACAGGGGGCCGGGGAGCTGTTTTTT	CASSPRQGAGELFF
TRBV13	TRBJ2-6	-	-	TGTGCCAGCAGCAACCGACTAGTAACCCTCCCTGGGGCCAACGTCCTGACTTTC	CASSNRLVTLPGANVLTF
TRBV5-1	TRBJ2-5	once	TRBD2	TGCGCCAGCAGCTCGGGACTAGCGGGGAACTTACAAGAGACCCAGTACTTC	CASSSGLAGNLQETQYF
TRBV9	TRBJ2-5	few	TRBD2	TGTGCCAGCAGCGTAACCGGACTAGGAGGAGAGACCCAGTACTTC	CASSVTGLGGETQYF
TRBV2	TRBJ2-7	-	TRBD2	TGTGCCAGCAGTGAGGGGACTAGCGGGAGCGTGAGGGAGCAGTACTTC	CASSEGTSGSVREQYF
TRBV6-5	TRBJ2-7	-	-	TGTGCCAGCAGAATACAGGGACCTCCGTTCGAGCAGTACTTC	CASRIQGPPFEQYF
TRBV5-6	TRBJ2-7	once	-	TGTGCCAGCAGCCGAGACAGAGAGCAGTACTTC	CASSRDREQYF
TRBV7-6	TRBJ1-6	few	-	TGTGCCAGCAGCTTAGGGACGGGAAGATATAATTCACCCCTCCACTTT	CASSLGTGRYNSPLHF
TRBV3-1/TRBV3-2	TRBJ1-1	-	-	TGTGCCAGCAGCCAAGGAGCGGATGCCTTGGAAGCTTTCTTT	CASSQGADALEAFF
TRBV10-3	TRBJ2-2	-	TRBD1	TGTGCCATCAGTGATGTGACAGGGGTAGGCGGGGAGCTGTTTTTT	CAISDVTGVGGELFF
TRBV5-1	TRBJ2-1	-	-	TGCGCCAGCAGCTTAGGGCAGGGATACAATGAGCAGTTCTTC	CASSLGQGYNEQFF
TRBV5-8	TRBJ2-3	-	-	TGTGCCAGCAGCTTGGGGCTCCCCACAGATACGCAGTATTTT	CASSLGLPTDTQYF
TRBV5-5	TRBJ2-7	once	-	TGTGCCAGCAGCTTGGAGGTGACTATCGAGCAGTACTTC	CASSLEVTIEQYF
TRBV10-3	TRBJ2-7	many	TRBD1	TGTGCCATCAGTGAGTCTATGGGGGACAGCTATTACGAGCAGTACTTC	CAISESMGDSYYEQYF
TRBV27	TRBJ1-6	-	TRBD1	TGTGCCAGCAGTTTGGGTGGGCCAGGGGGCTTTTCACCCCTCCACTTT	CASSLGGPGGFSPLHF
TRBV5-1	TRBJ1-5	-	-	TGCGCCAGCAGCATCGGACAAGCGGGGCAGCCCCAGCATTTT	CASSIGQAGQPQHF
TRBV5-6	TRBJ1-6	-	-	TGTGCCAGCAGCTCGGGGAGGGACTCCTATAATTCACCCCTCCACTTT	CASSSGRDSYNSPLHF
TRBV28	TRBJ2-7	many	TRBD2	TGTGCCAGCATCCCTCGGGGGGTAAGGACCTACGAGCAGTACTTC	CASIPRGVRTYEQYF
TRBV14	TRBJ2-1	-	TRBD2	TGTGCCAGCAGCCGCCTTGGTTTCGGGAGGGCCATTGATGAGCAGTTCTTC	CASSRLGFGRAIDEQFF
TRBV28	TRBJ2-3	-	TRBD1	TGTGCCAGCAGCCTCCGGGACAGGTTCACAGATACGCAGTATTTT	CASSLRDRFTDTQYF
TRBV4-3	TRBJ2-1	-	TRBD2	TGCGCCAGCAGCCAAGATGTAGGACTAGCGGGAGTTGCTTCCTACAATGAGCAGTTCTTC	CASSQDVGLAGVASYNEQFF
TRBV2	TRBJ2-7	few	-	TGTGCCAGCAGTGAATGGGGGCCTCTCGACGAGCAGTACTTC	CASSEWGPLDEQYF
TRBV19	TRBJ2-7	few	TRBD2	TGTGCCAGTAGTCCGACGGGGGGGCGATCCTACGAGCAGTACTTC	CASSPTGGRSYEQYF
TRBV19	TRBJ1-5	-	-	TGTGCCAGTAGTATGCAGGGGATCCAGCCCCAGCATTTT	CASSMQGIQPQHF
TRBV7-2	TRBJ2-7	-	-	TGTGCCAGCAGCCGCCGGGACTTAACCTACGAGCAGTACTTC	CASSRRDLTYEQYF
TRBV2	TRBJ2-7	-	TRBD2	TGTGCCAGCAGGGCCGGGACTAGCAACTACGAGCAGTACTTC	CASRAGTSNYEQYF
TRBV6-5	TRBJ1-1	-	-	TGTGCCAGCAGTTACTTGCCGACATTGAACACTGAAGCTTTCTTT	CASSYLPTLNTEAFF
TRBV2	TRBJ1-1	-	-	TGTGCCAGCAGTGAACCGGGACACTCCTTTGAAGCTTTCTTT	CASSEPGHSFEAFF